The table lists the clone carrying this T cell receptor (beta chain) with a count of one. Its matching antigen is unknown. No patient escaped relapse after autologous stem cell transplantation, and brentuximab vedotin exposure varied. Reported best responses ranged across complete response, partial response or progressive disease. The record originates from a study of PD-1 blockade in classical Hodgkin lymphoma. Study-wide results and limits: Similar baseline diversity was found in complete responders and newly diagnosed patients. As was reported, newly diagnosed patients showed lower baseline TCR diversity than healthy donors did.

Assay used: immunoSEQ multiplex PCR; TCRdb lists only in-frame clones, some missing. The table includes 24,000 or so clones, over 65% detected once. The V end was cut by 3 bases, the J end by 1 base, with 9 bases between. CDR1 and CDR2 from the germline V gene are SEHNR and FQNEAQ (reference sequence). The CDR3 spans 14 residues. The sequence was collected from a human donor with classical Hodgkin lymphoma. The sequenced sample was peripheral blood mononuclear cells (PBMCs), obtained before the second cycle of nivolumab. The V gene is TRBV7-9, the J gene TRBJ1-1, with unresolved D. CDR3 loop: CASSFAEGNTEAFF. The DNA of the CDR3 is TGTGCCAGCAGCTTTGCTGAGGGGAACACTGAAGCTTTCTTT.